Below are 9 T cell receptor beta chains sequenced from a single sample in a study of lymphopenia after photon versus proton radiotherapy. Profiled with immunoSEQ multiplex PCR; TCRdb holds only in-frame clones, not every one. The table lists 30,000 to 40,000 clones, roughly 84% of them singletons, with approximately 14% in the top ten. Sequences were derived from peripheral blood, sampled from a patient treated with proton-based radiotherapy. The receptors derive from a woman in her seventies with pancreatic cancer.

The genes are TRBV7-3 and TRBJ2-6, with unresolved D. CDR1 is SGHTA, CDR2 FQGTGA, per germline. The CDR3 consists of 14 residues. V lost 5 bases, J lost 0 bases, and 5 bases lay in between. The CDR3 DNA sequence: TGTGCCAGCAGCAATAGCTCTGGGGCCAACGTCCTGACTTTC. Translating it yields CASSNSSGANVLTF.

The chain couples TRBV11-2 to TRBJ2-7; D is possibly TRBD2 (5 bases). The length of the CDR3 is 13 residues. V lost 3 bases to trimming and J lost 1 base, with 7 bases between them. Germline CDR1 and CDR2: SGHAT and FQNNGV. This CDR3 reads CASSFPGSYEQYF. Here the CDR3 DNA reads TGTGCCAGCAGCTTCCCGGGGTCCTACGAGCAGTACTTC.

The V call is TRBV10-3, the J call TRBJ2-5; tentatively, D is TRBD1 (6 bases). Germline loops: CDR1 ENHRY, CDR2 SYGVKD. Trimming cost V 2 bases and J 1 base, with 8 bases left between them. The CDR3 contains 14 residues. CDR3 coding DNA: TGTGCCATCAGTGAGACGACAGGCCAAGAGACCCAGTACTTC. It yields the protein CAISETTGQETQYF.

This clone was recorded once. The rearrangement joins TRBV19 to TRBJ1-1; D is undetermined. Trimming took 5 bases from V and 2 from J, leaving 12 bases between them. Germline-derived CDR1 and CDR2 are LNHDA and SQIVND (reference sequence). The CDR3 is made up of 14 amino acids. CDR3 bases: TGTGCCAGTAGTGATCCCCCGTCCAACACTGAAGCTTTCTTT. Its translation: CASSDPPSNTEAFF.

V and J are TRBV7-3 and TRBJ2-6, with a possible D match to TRBD1 (5 bases). Trimming left V 0 bases short and J 0 bases short, with 12 bases between. The CDR3 covers 18 residues. Germline CDR1 SGHTA, CDR2 FQGTGA. The CDR3 nucleotides are TGTGCCAGCAGCTTAACGGGGCAGGCTCTCTCTGGGGCCAACGTCCTGACTTTC. This encodes CASSLTGQALSGANVLTF. Together with reference TRBV7-3 and TRBJ2-6, the CDR3 gives the full variable domain: GAGVSQTPSNKVTEKGKYVELRCDPISGHTALYWYRQSLGQGPEFLIYFQGTGAADDSGLPNDRFFAVRPEGSVSTLKIQRTERGDSAVYLCASSLTGQALSGANVLTFGAGSRLTVL.

The rearrangement joins TRBV4-3 to TRBJ1-1; D gene unclear. Germline lookup yields CDR1 LGHNA and CDR2 YSLEER. The CDR3 runs 18 residues. Deletions cut 1 base from V and 1 base from J, with 19 bases between. CDR3 in DNA: TGCGCCAGCAGCCAAGGGGTGGGGAGCGGAAGCCCGAACACTGAAGCTTTCTTT. Translating it yields CASSQGVGSGSPNTEAFF.

The chain couples TRBV7-2 to TRBJ1-1, with D possibly matching TRBD1 (6 bases). The CDR3 totals 17 residues. Germline V CDR1 and CDR2: SGHTA, FQGNSA. Trimming shortened V by 2 bases and J by 4 bases, and 20 bases separated the two germline ends. CDR3 DNA: TGTGCCAGCAGCTTACTCACCACAGGGTTTGTGAGCACTGAAGCTTTCTTT. Its translation: CASSLLTTGFVSTEAFF.

The chain links TRBV5-6 to TRBJ1-1, with D uncertain. There are 11 residues in the CDR3. V shed 0 bases and J shed 6 bases, with 3 bases lying between them. Germline CDR1 is SGHDT and CDR2 is YYEEEE. CDR3 residues: CASSLDAEAFF. CDR3 bases: TGTGCCAGCAGCTTGGACGCTGAAGCTTTCTTT. The full variable domain, completed using reference TRBV5-6 and TRBJ1-1, is DAGVTQSPTHLIKTRGQQVTLRCSPKSGHDTVSWYQQALGQGPQFIFQYYEEEERQRGNFPDRFSGHQFPNYSSELNVNALLLGDSALYLCASSLDAEAFFGQGTRLTVV.

The CDR3: CAIMTGDRAYGYTF. Written as DNA, the CDR3 is TGTGCCATCATGACGGGGGACAGGGCCTATGGCTACACCTTC. The chain employs TRBV10-3 and TRBJ1-2; 9 bases fit TRBD1. The CDR3 spans 14 residues. Germline trimming cut 7 bases from V and 4 bases from J; bases unmatched to any gene: 7. The V gene's germline CDR1 is ENHRY and CDR2 SYGVKD.